The 28 T cell receptor beta chains given below trace back to one sample, sequenced in a study of CD8+CD57+ T cells in acquired aplastic anemia. Genomic DNA, serving as template, underwent TCR beta VDJ and CDR3 profiling. Using its own MiXCR run on the reads, TCRdb lists one record per CDR3 protein. The table includes some 190,000 distinct CDR3 sequences, just over 45% detected once. The sample comprised sorted CD4+, CD8+, or CD8+CD57+ T cells (not recorded which) from PBMCs. These receptors all stem from a human donor in good health.

This clonotype has at least ten counts. V usage is TRBV6-1 and J usage is TRBJ1-1; 8 nucleotides agree with TRBD1. V shed 3 bases, J shed 8 bases, and the junction held 11 bases outside the gene matches. Germline CDR1 and CDR2: MNHNS and SASEGT. The CDR3 is 15 amino acids. CDR3 protein: CASSDDRGRATEAFF. For the CDR3, the DNA is TGTGCCAGCAGTGACGACAGGGGTCGAGCTACCGAAGCTTTCTTT.

This sequence joins TRBV20-1 and TRBJ2-3; D is undetermined. CDR3 length equals 14 residues. The V gene's germline CDR1 is DFQATT and CDR2 SNEGSKA (reference sequence). Trimming removed 3 bases from V and 1 base from J, with 11 bases in between. The DNA of the CDR3 is TGCAGTGCTAGGAGGCTAGTTGGCACAGATACGCAGTATTTT. As protein: CSARRLVGTDTQYF.

This clonotype appeared a few times. The V gene is TRBV18, the J gene TRBJ1-5; D not resolved. CDR3 length: 15 amino acids. The germline V gene has CDR1 KGHSH and CDR2 LQKENI. Between the trimmed V and J ends, which lost 0 bases and 6 bases, there was a span of 12 bases. The DNA of the CDR3 is TGTGCCAGCTCACCACCTAGTGGGGTGGGTCAGCCCCAGCATTTT. It specifies CASSPPSGVGQPQHF.

As to this clonotype: Since a much larger clone is just one base distant, this may be a read error. The CDR3 ends on some other residue instead of the conserved phenylalanine or tryptophan, so this is likely a read error. The J gene is TRBJ2-5, the V gene TRBV6-5, with 9 bases aligning to TRBD2. The V gene's germline CDR1 is MNHEY and CDR2 SVGAGI. V shed 4 bases and J 0 bases; nucleotides not matched to a gene: 3. The CDR3 is made up of 15 amino acids. The CDR3: CASSLAGANQETQYS. For the CDR3, the DNA is TGTGCCAGCAGTTTAGCGGGAGCGAACCAAGAGACCCAGTACTCC.

Points on this clonotype: This may be a read error: a much more frequent sequence differs by one nucleotide. This chain links TRBV5-1 with TRBJ2-3, with 8 positions matching TRBD2. The V and J ends lost 5 bases and 4 bases, in that order; junction bases with no gene match: 12. Germline V gene sequence: CDR1 SGHRS, CDR2 YFSETQ. This CDR3 comprises 16 residues. The CDR3 is CASRGGREGPADTQYF. CDR3 in DNA: TGCGCCAGCAGGGGTGGCCGGGAGGGCCCCGCAGATACGCAGTATTTT.

J is TRBJ2-7 and V is TRBV29-1; D is perhaps TRBD1 (5 bases). Germline V gene lookup returns CDR1 SQVTM and CDR2 ANQGSEA. V lost 6 bases and J 6 bases, leaving 18 bases between the germline ends. The CDR3 consists of 13 residues. The CDR3 DNA is TGCAGCGTCGTAAACAGGAGCCCCACCGAGCAGTACTTC. Translated: CSVVNRSPTEQYF.

The chain links TRBV19 to TRBJ1-2, with no clear D. The V gene lost 5 bases and the J gene lost 4 bases, with 14 bases spanning the gap. The CDR3 sequence is 14 residues long. Germline V lookup: CDR1 LNHDA, CDR2 SQIVND (reference sequence). CDR3 region: CASSSLQYFYGYTF. Here the CDR3 DNA reads TGTGCCAGTAGTTCTCTGCAATACTTCTATGGCTACACCTTC.

In its sample, this clonotype was seen many times. This chain connects TRBV4-1 to TRBJ1-1; D unclear. V gave up 0 bases and J gave up 0 bases, with 8 bases separating them. CDR3 length: 15 residues. The V gene's germline CDR1 is MGHRA and CDR2 YSYEKL. The CDR3 DNA reads as TGCGCCAGCAGCCAAGATCGACATGTGAACACTGAAGCTTTCTTT. Protein: CASSQDRHVNTEAFF.

This clonotype has ten or more counts. The chain recombines TRBV20-1 with TRBJ2-1; 11 positions agree with TRBD2. Trimming took 4 bases from V and 6 from J; bases not matched to a gene: 8. Germline V gene data show CDR1 as DFQATT and CDR2 as SNEGSKA (reference sequence). This CDR3 contains 15 residues. CDR3 sequence: CSATKPGTSGNEQFF. For the CDR3, the DNA is TGCAGTGCTACTAAGCCCGGGACTAGCGGCAATGAGCAGTTCTTC.

This chain links TRBV18 with TRBJ2-5; 8 nucleotides agree with TRBD1. The V gene end was trimmed by 3 bases and the J gene end by 11 bases; junction bases not matched to a gene: 14. The CDR3 runs to 15 residues. CDR1 KGHSH and CDR2 LQKENI come from the germline V gene. The CDR3 DNA reads TGTGCCAGCTCACCCACCTCTCCCGGACAGGGCAGGCAGTACTTC. This codes for CASSPTSPGQGRQYF.

There are many counts of this clonotype. V is TRBV3-1 and J is TRBJ1-2; possibly TRBD1 for D (5 bases). The CDR3 has 12 amino acids. Trimming stripped 3 bases from V and 5 bases from J, with 7 bases between. Germline V gene sequence: CDR1 LGHDT, CDR2 YNNKEL (reference sequence). CDR3 amino acids: CASSQGLYGYTF. The CDR3, as DNA: TGTGCCAGCAGCCAGGGACTGTATGGCTACACCTTC.

The V gene is TRBV7-3, the J gene TRBJ2-5; no definite D call. The V and J ends lost 8 bases and 1 base respectively, with 8 bases between them. Germline assignment: CDR1 SGHTA and CDR2 FQGTGA. The CDR3 is 12 residues long. Here the CDR3 reads CASQTAQETQYF. CDR3 nucleotide sequence: TGTGCCAGCCAAACAGCCCAAGAGACCCAGTACTTC.

CDR3 bases: TGTGCCAGCAGTGCCAGGGGGGCGTCCTACGAGCAGTACTTC. Amino acids: CASSARGASYEQYF. The rearrangement links TRBV6-1 to TRBJ2-7, with D possibly matching TRBD1 (7 bases). CDR3 length equals 14 residues. V was trimmed by 4 bases and J by 1 base, leaving 11 bases between them. CDR1 MNHNS and CDR2 SASEGT come from the germline V gene.

This clonotype was picked up many times. The rearrangement joins TRBV6-2 or TRBV6-3 to TRBJ2-5; either TRBD1 or TRBD2 may fit D (5 bases each). Germline V gives CDR1 MNHEY, CDR2 SVGEGT. V was trimmed by 2 bases and J by 4 bases, leaving 14 bases between them. The CDR3 covers 15 residues. For the CDR3, the DNA is TGTGCCAGCAGTTACCTAGGGACGCGCAGAGAGACCCAGTACTTC. Amino acids: CASSYLGTRRETQYF.

This chain connects TRBV19 to TRBJ2-1, with unresolved D. Germline values: CDR1 LNHDA, CDR2 SQIVND (reference sequence). This CDR3 comprises 14 residues. Trimming pared 7 bases from V and 3 bases from J, leaving 13 bases between. CDR3 bases: TGTGCCAGTACCCAAGGGTGGGGCTACAATGAGCAGTTCTTC. Translation gives CASTQGWGYNEQFF.

This clonotype was counted ten times or more. V gene TRBV11-2 combines with J gene TRBJ2-7; D unclear. V was cut by 2 bases and J by 4 bases, with 3 bases left in between. The CDR3 spans 11 residues. Germline loops: CDR1 SGHAT, CDR2 FQNNGV. The CDR3 nucleotides read TGTGCCAGCAGCTTACGGTACGAGCAGTACTTC. Its translation is CASSLRYEQYF.

The chain has TRBV5-5 and TRBJ1-1, with D possibly TRBD1 on 5 matching bases. Per the germline V gene, CDR1 is SGHKS and CDR2 is YYEKEE (reference sequence). V lost 0 bases, J lost 5 bases, and 8 bases lay in between. The CDR3 is 13 residues long. The chain's CDR3 is CASSLEGRTEAFF. The CDR3 DNA reads as TGTGCCAGCAGCTTGGAGGGGAGGACTGAAGCTTTCTTT.

This sequence joins TRBV7-9 and TRBJ1-2; 8 bases align to TRBD1. V lost 5 bases and J lost 6; bases outside the gene matches: 8. This CDR3 is built from 14 residues. From germline, CDR1 is SEHNR and CDR2 FQNEAQ (reference sequence). CDR3 loop: CASSPTDRVDGYTF. CDR3 nucleotides: TGTGCCAGCAGCCCCACGGACAGGGTGGATGGCTACACCTTC.

The chain links TRBV18 to TRBJ2-1, with D perhaps matching TRBD1 (6 bases). Per the germline V gene, CDR1 is KGHSH and CDR2 is LQKENI. V lost 3 bases and J 5 bases, leaving 8 bases between the germline ends. This CDR3 has 13 amino acids. The CDR3 DNA reads as TGTGCCAGCTCACCCTGGGACAACAATGAGCAGTTCTTC. This sequence encodes CASSPWDNNEQFF.

This clonotype showed up many times. The rearrangement links TRBV6-5 to TRBJ2-7; a weak D match, TRBD2 (6 bases). CDR1 is MNHEY and CDR2 is SVGAGI in the germline V gene. Trimming took 7 bases from V and 0 from J, leaving 13 bases between them. CDR3 length: 14 residues. The CDR3 DNA reads TGTGCCAGCACCGACTCGGGGGACTCCTACGAGCAGTACTTC. Translation gives CASTDSGDSYEQYF.

The rearrangement joins TRBV6-4 to TRBJ2-6; the D is unclear. Germline CDR1 is MRHNA and CDR2 is SNTAGT. Trimming removed 5 bases at V and 0 bases at J, with 5 bases between. The CDR3 extends over 14 amino acids. The CDR3: CASSQTSGANVLTF. In DNA form, the CDR3 reads TGTGCCAGCAGTCAAACCTCTGGGGCCAACGTCCTGACTTTC.

This clonotype showed up many times. The rearrangement links TRBV2 to TRBJ2-1, with D unclear. V was shortened by 2 bases and J by 9 bases, with 5 bases between the two germline ends. Germline V lookup: CDR1 SNHLY, CDR2 FYNNEI. CDR3 length: 11 residues. The chain's CDR3 is CASSEQSEQFF. The CDR3 coding sequence is TGTGCCAGCAGTGAACAGAGTGAGCAGTTCTTC.

CDR3 in amino acids: CASESDTYNEQFF. In DNA, the CDR3 is TGTGCCAGCGAAAGTGATACCTACAATGAGCAGTTCTTC. The V and J genes are TRBV5-6 and TRBJ2-1; D unresolved. CDR3 length: 13 amino acids. Germline V gene lookup returns CDR1 SGHDT and CDR2 YYEEEE. The V and J ends lost 7 bases and 2 bases respectively, with 10 bases between them.

This clonotype appeared a few times. J is TRBJ2-7 and V is TRBV15, with a possible D match to TRBD1 (5 bases). Trimming left V 2 bases short and J 2 bases short, with 16 bases between. Germline CDR1 is LNHNV and CDR2 is YYDKDF (reference sequence). The CDR3 runs to 16 residues. In DNA, the CDR3 is TGTGCCACCAGCAGACCTAAACAGGAATATCCCTACGAGCAGTACTTC. This sequence encodes CATSRPKQEYPYEQYF.

This clonotype was seen repeatedly, ten times or more. The rearrangement links TRBV10-3 to TRBJ1-2; 7 bases match TRBD1. Germline V gene data show CDR1 as ENHRY and CDR2 as SYGVKD. The ends lost 6 bases at V and 3 bases at J; junction bases unmatched: 4. The CDR3 totals 13 residues. The CDR3 sequence is CAISRQGDYGYTF. The CDR3 region has the DNA TGTGCCATCAGCCGACAGGGAGACTATGGCTACACCTTC.

This rearrangement joins TRBV27 to TRBJ2-7; TRBD2 is a possible D gene (6 bases). CDR1 and CDR2 (germline): MNHEY, SMNVEV (reference sequence). This CDR3 spans 14 amino acids. Trimming cost V 1 base and J 6 bases, with 13 bases left between them. CDR3 loop: CASSLYGRSGEQYF. The CDR3 DNA follows: TGTGCCAGCAGTTTATACGGGAGATCGGGCGAGCAGTACTTC.

This clonotype has just a few counts. The rearrangement joins TRBV29-1 to TRBJ1-2, with 8 bases aligning to TRBD1. Germline CDR1 is SQVTM and CDR2 is ANQGSEA. This CDR3 comprises 14 residues. J was trimmed by 4 bases and V by 4 bases; bases with no gene match: 8. The CDR3 bases are TGCAGCGTTGCGGGGCAGGGGGCGGCCTATGGCTACACCTTC. It encodes CSVAGQGAAYGYTF. Using reference TRBV29-1 and TRBJ1-2 for the parts outside the CDR3, the full variable domain is SAVISQKPSRDICQRGTSLTIQCQVDSQVTMMFWYRQQPGQSLTLIATANQGSEATYESGFVIDKFPISRPNLTFSTLTVSNMSPEDSSIYLCSVAGQGAAYGYTFGSGTRLTVV.

The J gene is TRBJ2-7, the V gene TRBV12-3 or TRBV12-4, with D possibly being TRBD2 (5 bases). V was pared by 5 bases and J by 3 bases, with 8 bases between. The CDR3 sequence is 12 residues long. The CDR3 spells CASSDGIYEQYF. CDR3 nucleotide sequence: TGTGCCAGCAGTGACGGGATCTACGAGCAGTACTTC.